These 27 T cell receptor beta chains were sequenced from one sample in a study of cytomegalovirus exposure and HLA in healthy donors. It was with 60 Vbeta and 13 Jbeta primers that the PCR ran. Profiled with immunoSEQ multiplex PCR; TCRdb holds only in-frame clones, not every one. The sample data list roughly 120,000 clones. The sequenced sample was PBMCs. All receptors come from a man between 18 and 29 years old in good health and CMV-seronegative.

The chain joins TRBV18 to TRBJ2-1; 9 bases line up with TRBD1. Germline trimming cut 6 bases from V and 10 bases from J; bases unmatched to any gene: 7. The length of the CDR3 is 13 residues. Germline V gene sequence: CDR1 KGHSH, CDR2 LQKENI. The CDR3 coding sequence is TGTGCCAGCTCCCCCAGGGACAGGGAAGAGCAGTTCTTC. Its protein is CASSPRDREEQFF.

The chain links TRBV5-1 to TRBJ1-3; no firm D call. Trimming cost V 1 base and J 0 bases, with 5 bases left between them. The CDR3 consists of 14 residues. CDR1 is SGHRS and CDR2 is YFSETQ in the germline V gene. CDR3 region: CASSLYSSGNTIYF. In nucleotides, the CDR3 is TGCGCCAGCAGCTTGTATTCCTCTGGAAACACCATATATTTT.

The chain carries TRBV28 and TRBJ2-7; no firm D call. The CDR3 length is 13 residues. V was cut by 10 bases and J by 7 bases, with 20 bases left in between. Germline CDR1 and CDR2: MDHEN and SYDVKM. The DNA for the CDR3 is TGTGCCATTAAACGGTCCGGAGTACTAGAGCAGTACTTC. Amino acids: CAIKRSGVLEQYF.

Remarks on this clone: The sample has other DNA sequences that encode this CDR3 too. The chain couples TRBV29-1 to TRBJ2-7; TRBD2 might be the D (5 bases). Looked up from germline, CDR1 is SQVTM and CDR2 is ANQGSEA. The CDR3 spans 11 residues. The V and J ends lost 4 bases and 4 bases respectively, with 8 bases between them. In DNA form, the CDR3 reads TGCAGCGTTGCGGACTCTTACGAGCAGTACTTC. Protein sequence: CSVADSYEQYF.

The genes are TRBV28 and TRBJ2-7; TRBD2 aligns across 9 bases. With V trimmed by 5 bases and J by 3 bases, 11 bases remained unmatched. Per the germline V gene, CDR1 is MDHEN and CDR2 is SYDVKM. The CDR3 extends over 16 amino acids. CDR3 DNA: TGTGCCAGCAGTCCTCATCGACTAGCGGATCTCTACGAGCAGTACTTC. It codes for CASSPHRLADLYEQYF.

The chain combines TRBV11-2 with TRBJ2-7; D gene uncertain. The CDR3 spans 15 residues. Per germline, CDR1 SGHAT and CDR2 FQNNGV. Trimming left V 5 bases short and J 3 bases short, with 17 bases between. CDR3 region: CASSPLRQNIYEQYF. CDR3 nucleotides: TGTGCCAGCAGCCCCTTGCGACAAAATATCTACGAGCAGTACTTC.

Comment on this clone: The conserved phenylalanine or tryptophan normally closing the CDR3 is absent here, so this likely arose from a read error. The chain combines TRBV12-5 with TRBJ1-1, with D tentatively TRBD1 (5 bases). In germline, CDR1 is LGHNT, CDR2 FRNRAP. V was cut by 4 bases and J by 4 bases, with 10 bases left in between. The CDR3 extends over 13 amino acids. As DNA, the CDR3 is TGTGCTAGTGGTTGGGGGGTGGGCACTGAAGCTTTCCTT. Amino acid sequence: CASGWGVGTEAFL.

CDR3 protein: CASSPGLRPNTGELFF. The CDR3 nucleotides read TGCGCCAGCAGCCCGGGACTCCGACCGAACACCGGGGAGCTGTTTTTT. This sequence joins TRBV5-1 and TRBJ2-2; perhaps TRBD2 as D (6 bases). Between the trimmed V and J ends, which lost 4 bases and 0 bases, there was a span of 13 bases. The length of the CDR3 is 16 residues. Per germline, CDR1 SGHRS and CDR2 YFSETQ.

The CDR3: CASGRTGNSPLHF. DNA of the CDR3: TGTGCCAGCGGACGGACAGGGAATTCACCCCTCCACTTT. This rearrangement joins TRBV9 to TRBJ1-6; 8 bases fit TRBD1. V lost 7 bases and J lost 7; bases outside the gene matches: 4. CDR3 size: 13 residues. Germline V gene lookup returns CDR1 SGDLS and CDR2 YYNGEE.

The genes are TRBV27 and TRBJ1-6; weak D call: TRBD1 (5 bases). Trimming removed 3 bases at V and 6 bases at J, with 12 bases between. CDR1 is MNHEY, CDR2 SMNVEV, per germline (reference sequence). CDR3 size: 15 residues. This CDR3 is CASSFDRAVNSPLHF. CDR3 in DNA: TGTGCCAGCAGTTTCGACAGAGCCGTTAATTCACCCCTCCACTTT.

The genes are TRBV2 and TRBJ2-7, with D possibly TRBD1 on 6 matching bases. The length of the CDR3 is 14 residues. Trimming pared 6 bases from V and 0 bases from J, leaving 12 bases between. CDR1 is SNHLY and CDR2 is FYNNEI in the germline V gene. This chain's CDR3 is CASRPRGISYEQYF. DNA of the CDR3: TGTGCCAGCAGGCCCAGGGGAATCTCCTACGAGCAGTACTTC.

CDR3 amino acids: CASSLVGSSTGTDTQYF. CDR3 bases: TGTGCCAGCAGTTTAGTCGGGAGCTCGACGGGTACAGATACGCAGTATTTT. The chain uses TRBV27 and TRBJ2-3; D perhaps matches TRBD2 (6 bases). This CDR3 region has 17 residues. From germline, CDR1 is MNHEY and CDR2 SMNVEV (reference sequence). Trimming removed 2 bases from V and 3 bases from J, with 18 bases in between.

The chain links TRBV5-6 to TRBJ1-5; D might be TRBD1 (5 bases). Germline lookup yields CDR1 SGHDT and CDR2 YYEEEE. The germline V and J ends were trimmed by 2 bases and 9 bases, with 15 bases remaining between them. This CDR3 comprises 14 residues. CDR3 in amino acids: CASSLRGVHRPQHF. The CDR3 DNA reads TGTGCCAGCAGCTTAAGGGGCGTCCACCGGCCCCAGCATTTT. The variable domain in full, with the rest retrieved from reference TRBV5-6 and TRBJ1-5, is DAGVTQSPTHLIKTRGQQVTLRCSPKSGHDTVSWYQQALGQGPQFIFQYYEEEERQRGNFPDRFSGHQFPNYSSELNVNALLLGDSALYLCASSLRGVHRPQHFGDGTRLSIL.

This chain joins TRBV5-1 and TRBJ2-2; D remains ambiguous. There are 15 residues in the CDR3. Germline V CDR1 and CDR2: SGHRS, YFSETQ. V was pared by 0 bases and J by 4 bases, with 10 bases between. The DNA of the CDR3 is TGCGCCAGCAGCTTGGCCGGCCCGGGCACCGGGGAGCTGTTTTTT. Protein product: CASSLAGPGTGELFF. The full variable domain, completed using reference TRBV5-1 and TRBJ2-2, is KAGVTQTPRYLIKTRGQQVTLSCSPISGHRSVSWYQQTPGQGLQFLFEYFSETQRNKGNFPGRFSGRQFSNSRSEMNVSTLELGDSALYLCASSLAGPGTGELFFGEGSRLTVL.

The chain uses TRBV7-2 and TRBJ1-1; 8 bases line up with TRBD1. Per the germline V gene, CDR1 is SGHTA and CDR2 is FQGNSA. This CDR3 has 15 residues. The junction had 11 bases not matched to a gene; V was cut back by 6 bases and J by 5 bases. The CDR3 loop is CASRLEQGTGTEAFF. The CDR3 DNA reads as TGTGCCAGCAGACTCGAGCAGGGGACAGGTACTGAAGCTTTCTTT.

The gene calls are TRBV7-2 and TRBJ2-7, with a weak D call TRBD2 (6 bases). This CDR3 region has 15 residues. V dropped 6 bases and J dropped 3 bases, with 18 bases sitting between them. CDR1 is SGHTA, CDR2 FQGNSA, per germline. CDR3 DNA: TGTGCCAGCAGACTCCCGGGACTCTCTAACTACGAGCAGTACTTC. Translated: CASRLPGLSNYEQYF.

V is TRBV2 and J is TRBJ1-5; perhaps TRBD1 as D (5 bases). The ends were cut back, 8 bases at V and 7 bases at J, with 15 bases in the middle. This CDR3 is 13 amino acids long. The germline V gene encodes CDR1 SNHLY and CDR2 FYNNEI. For the CDR3, the DNA is TGTGCCAGCGGTTGGGGGGATGACCAGCCCCAGCATTTT. Translated, it gives CASGWGDDQPQHF.

The V call is TRBV14, the J call TRBJ2-5; the D is unclear. The DNA end favors TRBJ2-7, so the J call may be wrong. The V gene's germline CDR1 is SGHDN and CDR2 FVKESK. The CDR3 spans 14 residues. The CDR3 loop reads CASSQDLGVSEQYF. CDR3 DNA sequence: TGTGCCAGCAGCCAAGATCTAGGAGTTAGCGAGCAGTACTTC.

V is TRBV5-6 and J is TRBJ2-7; 8 bases map to TRBD1. With 1 base clipped from V and 6 bases from J, the junction kept 0 bases outside the gene matches. The germline V gene has CDR1 SGHDT and CDR2 YYEEEE. The CDR3 has 12 amino acids. CDR3 sequence reads: CASSLTGGEQYF. The CDR3 DNA is TGTGCCAGCAGCTTGACAGGGGGCGAGCAGTACTTC.

The chain uses TRBV6-5 and TRBJ2-7, with D possibly matching TRBD1 (6 bases). This CDR3 is 14 amino acids long. CDR1 is MNHEY, CDR2 SVGAGI, per germline. Trimming took 4 bases from V and 2 from J, leaving 12 bases between them. CDR3 nucleotides: TGTGCCAGCAGTTCCCGGACAGAGCCCTACGAGCAGTACTTC. Encoded protein: CASSSRTEPYEQYF.

The CDR3 DNA reads TGTGCCACCAGCAGAGTTGGACAGGGGGCCACCGGGGAGCTGTTTTTT. Translation: CATSRVGQGATGELFF. The V gene is TRBV15, the J gene TRBJ2-2; 11 bases match TRBD1. The V gene end was trimmed by 1 base and the J gene end by 4 bases; junction bases not matched to a gene: 2. The CDR3 is made up of 16 amino acids. Germline CDR1 LNHNV, CDR2 YYDKDF (reference sequence).

The chain couples TRBV27 to TRBJ1-6, with 7 bases matching TRBD1. Germline V gives CDR1 MNHEY, CDR2 SMNVEV (reference sequence). The CDR3 has 13 residues. Unmatched junction bases numbered 4, after V lost 7 bases and J lost 7 bases. The CDR3 protein is CASKTGPNSPLHF. The CDR3 DNA is TGTGCCAGCAAGACAGGGCCCAATTCACCCCTCCACTTT.

The V and J genes are TRBV6-5 and TRBJ1-1; 7 nucleotides agree with TRBD1. CDR1 is MNHEY and CDR2 is SVGAGI in the germline V gene. Trimming removed 5 bases from V and 5 bases from J; junction bases left unmatched: 11. The CDR3 totals 15 residues. CDR3 nucleotides: TGTGCCAGCAGTGGTCCACAGGGGTTTGGAACTGAAGCTTTCTTT. Its translation: CASSGPQGFGTEAFF.

This chain links TRBV7-8 with TRBJ2-4, with 10 bases matching TRBD1. The CDR3 loop spans 16 amino acids. Germline CDR1 is SGHVS and CDR2 is FQNEAQ. Trimming at V came to 5 bases and at J to 3 bases, leaving 7 bases not matched to a gene. The CDR3 region has the DNA TGTGCCAGCAGCCCTGGACAGGGGGGACTCAAAAACATTCAGTACTTC. It yields the protein CASSPGQGGLKNIQYF.

The rearrangement joins TRBV18 to TRBJ2-3; D not certain. There are 18 residues in the CDR3. V gave up 3 bases and J gave up 3 bases, with 22 bases separating them. Germline V CDR1 and CDR2: KGHSH, LQKENI. The CDR3 region has the DNA TGTGCCAGCTCACCCCACGGCCCGACTGTATCCCAGACAGATACGCAGTATTTT. This gives the protein CASSPHGPTVSQTDTQYF. Filled out from reference TRBV18 and TRBJ2-3, the complete variable domain reads NAGVMQNPRHLVRRRGQEARLRCSPMKGHSHVYWYRQLPEEGLKFMVYLQKENIIDESGMPKERFSAEFPKEGPSILRIQQVVRGDSAAYFCASSPHGPTVSQTDTQYFGPGTRLTVL.

The chain is built from TRBV7-8 and TRBJ2-1, with TRBD1 matching 8 bases. Germline CDR1 is SGHVS and CDR2 is FQNEAQ. Trimming took 4 bases from V and 0 from J; bases not matched to a gene: 2. This CDR3 has 15 residues. The chain's CDR3 is CASSSTGGSYNEQFF. In nucleotides, the CDR3 is TGTGCCAGCAGCTCCACAGGGGGCTCCTACAATGAGCAGTTCTTC. Looking up the rest from reference TRBV7-8 and TRBJ2-1 gives the full variable domain: GAGVSQSPRYKVAKRGQDVALRCDPISGHVSLFWYQQALGQGPEFLTYFQNEAQLDKSGLPSDRFFAERPEGSVSTLKIQRTQQEDSAVYLCASSSTGGSYNEQFFGPGTRLTVL.

V is TRBV27 and J is TRBJ1-1, with a tentative D call TRBD1 (6 bases). The CDR3 spans 14 residues. Trimming cost V 6 bases and J 1 base, with 12 bases left between them. The germline V gene has CDR1 MNHEY and CDR2 SMNVEV (reference sequence). The CDR3 DNA reads as TGTGCCAGCAGCCCTCTGGGACAGAACACTGAAGCTTTCTTT. Translation gives CASSPLGQNTEAFF.